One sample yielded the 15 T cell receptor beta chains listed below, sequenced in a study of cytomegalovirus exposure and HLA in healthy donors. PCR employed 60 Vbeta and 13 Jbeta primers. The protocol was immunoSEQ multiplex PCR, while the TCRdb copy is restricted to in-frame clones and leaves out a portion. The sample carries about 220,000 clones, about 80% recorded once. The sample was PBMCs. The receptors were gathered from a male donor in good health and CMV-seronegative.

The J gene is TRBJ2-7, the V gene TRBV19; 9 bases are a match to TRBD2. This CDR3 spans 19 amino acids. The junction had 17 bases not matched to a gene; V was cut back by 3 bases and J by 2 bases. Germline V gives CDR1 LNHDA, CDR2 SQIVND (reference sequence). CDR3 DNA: TGTGCCAGTAGTATCTTTCCAACCGGGACTAGCAAGCATCCCTACGAGCAGTACTTC. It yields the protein CASSIFPTGTSKHPYEQYF.

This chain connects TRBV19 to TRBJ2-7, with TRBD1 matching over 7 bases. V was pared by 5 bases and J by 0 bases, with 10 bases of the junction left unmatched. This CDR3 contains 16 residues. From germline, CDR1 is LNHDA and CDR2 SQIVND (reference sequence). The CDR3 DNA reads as TGTGCCAGTAGTGGTGAAAGACAGGGAAGCTCCTACGAGCAGTACTTC. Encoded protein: CASSGERQGSSYEQYF.

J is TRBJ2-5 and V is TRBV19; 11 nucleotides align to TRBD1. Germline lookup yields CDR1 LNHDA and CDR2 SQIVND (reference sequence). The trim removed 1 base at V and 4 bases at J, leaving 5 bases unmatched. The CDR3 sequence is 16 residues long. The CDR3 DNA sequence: TGTGCCAGTAGTATAGGGGCGGACAGGGGGCGAGAGACCCAGTACTTC. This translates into CASSIGADRGRETQYF.

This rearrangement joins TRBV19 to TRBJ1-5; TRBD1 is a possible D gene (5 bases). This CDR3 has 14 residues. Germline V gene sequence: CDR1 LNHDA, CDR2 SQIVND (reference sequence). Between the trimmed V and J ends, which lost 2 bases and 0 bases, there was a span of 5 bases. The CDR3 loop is CASSIQGSNQPQHF. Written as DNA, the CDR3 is TGTGCCAGTAGTATACAGGGTAGCAATCAGCCCCAGCATTTT.

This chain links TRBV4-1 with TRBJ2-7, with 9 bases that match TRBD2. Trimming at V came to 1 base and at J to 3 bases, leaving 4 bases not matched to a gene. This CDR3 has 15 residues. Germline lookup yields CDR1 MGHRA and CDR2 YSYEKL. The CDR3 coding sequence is TGCGCCAGCAGCCAAGGGTCTAGCGGGAACTACGAGCAGTACTTC. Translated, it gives CASSQGSSGNYEQYF.

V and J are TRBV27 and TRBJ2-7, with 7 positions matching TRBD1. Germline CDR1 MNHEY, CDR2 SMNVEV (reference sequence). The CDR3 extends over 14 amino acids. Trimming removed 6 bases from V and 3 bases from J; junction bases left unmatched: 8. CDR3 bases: TGTGCCAGCAGCTATATGACAGGGAGCTACGAGCAGTACTTC. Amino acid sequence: CASSYMTGSYEQYF.

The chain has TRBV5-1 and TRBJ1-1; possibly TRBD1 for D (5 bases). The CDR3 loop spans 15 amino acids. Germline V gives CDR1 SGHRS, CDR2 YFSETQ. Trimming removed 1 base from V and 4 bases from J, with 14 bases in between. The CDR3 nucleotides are TGCGCCAGCAGCTTGAAAGGGGCATCGGGCACTGAAGCTTTCTTT. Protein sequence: CASSLKGASGTEAFF.

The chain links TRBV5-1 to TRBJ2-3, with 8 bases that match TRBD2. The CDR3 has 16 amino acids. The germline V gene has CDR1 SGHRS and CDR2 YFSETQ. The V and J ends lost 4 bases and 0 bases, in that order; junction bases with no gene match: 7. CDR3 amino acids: CASSIIAGSSTDTQYF. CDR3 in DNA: TGCGCCAGCAGCATTATAGCGGGGTCTAGCACAGATACGCAGTATTTT.

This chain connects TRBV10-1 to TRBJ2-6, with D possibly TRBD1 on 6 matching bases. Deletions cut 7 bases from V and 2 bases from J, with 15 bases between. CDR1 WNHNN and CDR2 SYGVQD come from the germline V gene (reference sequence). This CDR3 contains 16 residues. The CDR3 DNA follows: TGCGCCAGCATAATACAGGGTAGCACTGGGGCCAACGTCCTGACTTTC. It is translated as CASIIQGSTGANVLTF.

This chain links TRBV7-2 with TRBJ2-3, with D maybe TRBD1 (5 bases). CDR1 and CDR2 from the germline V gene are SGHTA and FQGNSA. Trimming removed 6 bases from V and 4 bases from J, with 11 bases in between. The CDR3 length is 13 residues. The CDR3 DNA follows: TGTGCCAGCAGAAATACAGGCGCAGATACGCAGTATTTT. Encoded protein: CASRNTGADTQYF.

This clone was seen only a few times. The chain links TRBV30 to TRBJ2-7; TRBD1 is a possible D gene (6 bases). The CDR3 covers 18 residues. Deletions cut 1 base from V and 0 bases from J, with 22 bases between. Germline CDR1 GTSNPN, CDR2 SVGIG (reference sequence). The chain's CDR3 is CAWSGPTGGQTTSYEQYF. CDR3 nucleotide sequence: TGTGCCTGGAGTGGACCGACAGGTGGACAGACTACCTCCTACGAGCAGTACTTC.

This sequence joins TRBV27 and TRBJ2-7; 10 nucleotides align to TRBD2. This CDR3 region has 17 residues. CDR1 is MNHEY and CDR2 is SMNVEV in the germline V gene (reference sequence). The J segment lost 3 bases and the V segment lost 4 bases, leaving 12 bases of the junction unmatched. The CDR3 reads CASSSRPTSGYDYEQYF. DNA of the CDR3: TGTGCCAGCAGTTCCCGCCCGACTAGCGGGTATGACTACGAGCAGTACTTC.

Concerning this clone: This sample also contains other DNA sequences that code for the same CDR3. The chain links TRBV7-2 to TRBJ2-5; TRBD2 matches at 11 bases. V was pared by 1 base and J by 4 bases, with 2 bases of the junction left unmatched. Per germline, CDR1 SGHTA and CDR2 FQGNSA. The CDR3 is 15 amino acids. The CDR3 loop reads CASSLGLAGGETQYF. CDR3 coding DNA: TGTGCCAGCAGCTTAGGTCTAGCGGGAGGAGAGACCCAGTACTTC.

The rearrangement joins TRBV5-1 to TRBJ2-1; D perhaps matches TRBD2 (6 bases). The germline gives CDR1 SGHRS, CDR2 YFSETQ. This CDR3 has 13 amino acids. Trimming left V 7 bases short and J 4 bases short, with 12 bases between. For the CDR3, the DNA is TGCGCCAGCGCCATTGGGGGGTACAATGAGCAGTTCTTC. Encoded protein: CASAIGGYNEQFF.

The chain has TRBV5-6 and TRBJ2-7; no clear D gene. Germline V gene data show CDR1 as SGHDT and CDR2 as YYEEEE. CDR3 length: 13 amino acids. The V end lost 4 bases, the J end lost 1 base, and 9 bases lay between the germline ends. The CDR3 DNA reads TGTGCCAGCAGCCAAACATCTTCCTACGAGCAGTACTTC. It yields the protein CASSQTSSYEQYF.